The next 31 T cell receptor beta chains were all read from a single sample in a study of T-cell memory formation after mild COVID-19. TCRdb re-called the 5' RACE reads with MiXCR, one entry per CDR3 protein. Among tens of thousands of distinct CDR3 sequences listed, 21% were seen once. Sequencing input: PBMCs or a T cell subset sorted from them (not recorded which). The receptors were gathered from an adult who had mild COVID-19 (a few samples of this study predate the infection). Cell type and time point are not known.

This clonotype was seen more than once but under ten times. V usage is TRBV20-1 and J usage is TRBJ2-7; 15 bases align to TRBD2. CDR1 and CDR2 (germline): DFQATT, SNEGSKA (reference sequence). Unmatched junction bases numbered 9, after V lost 5 bases and J lost 7 bases. The CDR3 length is 15 residues. This chain's CDR3 is CSASRGLAGGREQYF. CDR3 DNA: TGCAGTGCTTCACGCGGACTAGCGGGAGGGCGGGAGCAGTACTTC.

This clonotype was detected ten times or more. The chain joins TRBV5-1 to TRBJ1-1; D not certain. Germline V gives CDR1 SGHRS, CDR2 YFSETQ. This CDR3 contains 14 residues. Trimming shortened V by 5 bases and J by 1 base, and 12 bases separated the two germline ends. CDR3 in amino acids: CASSHGSGNTEAFF. For the CDR3, the DNA is TGCGCCAGCAGTCACGGGTCGGGGAACACTGAAGCTTTCTTT.

This sequence joins TRBV7-8 and TRBJ1-5; perhaps TRBD1 as D (5 bases). V was pared by 1 base and J by 8 bases, with 15 bases between. CDR3 length: 15 amino acids. Germline-derived CDR1 and CDR2 are SGHVS and FQNEAQ. The DNA for the CDR3 is TGTGCCAGCAGCTTAGAGTTGGTTGGGACCAAGCCCCAGCATTTT. This encodes CASSLELVGTKPQHF.

By share, this clonotype ranks as medium-sized. This sequence joins TRBV5-1 and TRBJ2-1; 11 bases align to TRBD2. Trimming cost V 6 bases and J 5 bases; bases outside gene matches: 10. The CDR3 is made up of 16 amino acids. The germline V gene encodes CDR1 SGHRS and CDR2 YFSETQ. CDR3 region: CASTPKLAGEDNEQFF. CDR3 in DNA: TGCGCCAGCACCCCGAAACTAGCGGGAGAAGACAATGAGCAGTTCTTC.

V gene TRBV28 combines with J gene TRBJ2-7; a weak D match, TRBD1 (5 bases). The CDR3 loop spans 15 amino acids. V was shortened by 6 bases and J by 2 bases, with 17 bases between the two germline ends. The germline V gene has CDR1 MDHEN and CDR2 SYDVKM. DNA for the CDR3: TGTGCCAGCAGGGAGAATAGGGGCCGGGCCTACGAGCAGTACTTC. Translated: CASRENRGRAYEQYF.

This clonotype was counted many times. The genes are TRBV12-3 or TRBV12-4 and TRBJ1-2; 8 positions match TRBD1. The V segment lost 8 bases and the J segment 7 bases; nucleotides outside the gene matches: 9. CDR3 length equals 13 residues. CDR3 DNA sequence: TGTGCCAGCTGGATTACAGGGGGGCTTGGCTACACCTTC. Protein product: CASWITGGLGYTF.

The V call is TRBV7-8, the J call TRBJ2-1, with TRBD2 matching 15 bases. Germline assignment: CDR1 SGHVS and CDR2 FQNEAQ. This CDR3 region has 17 residues. V was pared by 5 bases and J by 8 bases, with 10 bases of the junction left unmatched. CDR3 loop: CASSQGLAGGPFDEQFF. The CDR3 nucleotides read TGTGCCAGCAGCCAGGGACTAGCGGGAGGCCCCTTCGATGAGCAGTTCTTC.

The rearrangement joins TRBV5-1 to TRBJ1-2, with unresolved D. The germline CDR1 and CDR2 sequences are SGHRS and YFSETQ. Trimming stripped 0 bases from V and 3 bases from J, with 12 bases between. The CDR3 contains 15 residues. The CDR3 bases are TGCGCCAGCAGCTTGGCGTCCTTTCTCGACTATGGCTACACCTTC. Translation: CASSLASFLDYGYTF.

This clonotype was recorded at least ten times. This chain connects TRBV27 to TRBJ1-1; weak D call: TRBD1 (5 bases). Trimming removed 7 bases from V and 1 base from J, with 19 bases in between. The CDR3 spans 16 residues. CDR1 and CDR2 (germline): MNHEY, SMNVEV (reference sequence). CDR3: CASIPIRQSSNTEAFF. CDR3 in DNA: TGTGCCAGCATCCCCATCAGACAGTCTTCGAACACTGAAGCTTTCTTT.

This clonotype was seen only a few times. The rearrangement uses TRBV11-3 and TRBJ2-1; 9 bases fit TRBD1. The CDR3 sequence is 15 residues long. After removal of 0 bases from V and 7 bases from J, the junction contained 4 bases not matched to a gene. Germline V CDR1 and CDR2: SGHNT, YENEEA. The CDR3 sequence is CASSLEGQGWNEQFF. Written as DNA, the CDR3 is TGTGCCAGCAGCTTAGAGGGACAGGGATGGAATGAGCAGTTCTTC. Combining the CDR3 with reference TRBV11-3 and TRBJ2-1 gives the whole variable domain EAGVVQSPRYKIIEKKQPVAFWCNPISGHNTLYWYLQNLGQGPELLIRYENEEAVDDSQLPKDRFSAERLKGVDSTLKIQPAELGDSAVYLCASSLEGQGWNEQFFGPGTRLTVL.

The genes are TRBV4-1 and TRBJ2-2, with TRBD1 matching over 10 bases. Looked up from germline, CDR1 is MGHRA and CDR2 is YSYEKL. V gave up 7 bases and J gave up 6 bases; unmatched junction bases: 5. This CDR3 contains 14 residues. In DNA, the CDR3 is TGCGCCAGCACCCACGACAGGGGGCCCGGGGAGCTGTTTTTT. Residues: CASTHDRGPGELFF.

A word on this clonotype: A read error may be the cause here, since a much bigger clone is one base away. Because it lacks the conserved phenylalanine or tryptophan at the end, this CDR3 is likely a read error. The rearrangement uses TRBV20-1 and TRBJ2-1, with D possibly matching TRBD2 (7 bases). Germline values: CDR1 DFQATT, CDR2 SNEGSKA (reference sequence). There are 13 residues in the CDR3. The ends were cut back, 4 bases at V and 7 bases at J, with 14 bases in the middle. The CDR3 reads CSANKQGGNEQFL. CDR3 bases: TGCAGTGCTAATAAACAGGGAGGGAATGAGCAGTTCTTA.

There are many counts of this clonotype. The chain couples TRBV19 to TRBJ2-1; 8 nucleotides line up with TRBD1. Trimming took 3 bases from V and 3 from J; bases not matched to a gene: 10. The CDR3 is 17 residues long. Looked up from germline, CDR1 is LNHDA and CDR2 is SQIVND (reference sequence). The CDR3 sequence: CASSIEGTGTLYNEQFF. The CDR3 coding sequence is TGTGCCAGTAGTATCGAAGGGACAGGAACACTCTACAATGAGCAGTTCTTC.

The table lists this clonotype with a few counts. The chain joins TRBV4-3 to TRBJ1-3; no clear D. V was trimmed by 0 bases and J by 5 bases, leaving 5 bases between them. From germline, CDR1 is LGHNA and CDR2 YSLEER. The CDR3 spans 13 residues. The CDR3, as DNA: TGCGCCAGCAGCCAAGACAGGAGAAACACCATATATTTT. Translated: CASSQDRRNTIYF.

There are many counts of this clonotype. This sequence joins TRBV12-3 or TRBV12-4 and TRBJ2-7; TRBD1 might be the D (6 bases). The germline V and J ends were trimmed by 3 bases and 9 bases, with 12 bases remaining between them. This CDR3 spans 12 amino acids. Here the CDR3 reads CASSFFQGRQYF. The CDR3 nucleotides are TGTGCCAGCAGTTTCTTCCAGGGGAGGCAGTACTTC.

This clonotype came up many times. The CDR3: CAWARTSGRVEQFF. In DNA, the CDR3 is TGTGCCTGGGCCCGGACTAGCGGGAGGGTCGAGCAGTTCTTC. This chain links TRBV30 with TRBJ2-1; 15 bases agree with TRBD2. With V trimmed by 5 bases and J by 10 bases, 6 bases remained unmatched. CDR1 GTSNPN and CDR2 SVGIG come from the germline V gene (reference sequence). The CDR3 covers 14 residues.

This clonotype was counted only a few times. The chain carries TRBV28 and TRBJ2-7; 7 nucleotides line up with TRBD2. V was clipped by 2 bases and J by 7 bases; unmatched bases: 5. The CDR3 loop spans 13 amino acids. Germline V gene sequence: CDR1 MDHEN, CDR2 SYDVKM. The CDR3 reads CASSLAGVGEQYF. The CDR3, as DNA: TGTGCCAGCAGTTTAGCGGGAGTTGGGGAGCAGTACTTC.

The J gene is TRBJ1-1, the V gene TRBV27; no definite D call. Germline V lookup: CDR1 MNHEY, CDR2 SMNVEV (reference sequence). The CDR3 has 14 residues. Deletions cut 2 bases from V and 0 bases from J, with 7 bases between. CDR3 DNA sequence: TGTGCCAGCAGTTTAGCCGCTATGAACACTGAAGCTTTCTTT. As protein: CASSLAAMNTEAFF.

The table lists this clonotype with a few counts. V usage is TRBV19 and J usage is TRBJ2-5, with D perhaps assigned TRBD1 or TRBD2 (7 bases each). CDR1 is LNHDA, CDR2 SQIVND, per germline (reference sequence). CDR3 length: 17 amino acids. Trimming left V 0 bases short and J 4 bases short, with 18 bases between. The CDR3 region has the DNA TGTGCCAGTAGTATAGACTCAGGGGGGGAGGGAGGAGAGACCCAGTACTTC. Protein sequence: CASSIDSGGEGGETQYF.

This clonotype was recorded at least ten times. The genes are TRBV15 and TRBJ2-2; D unresolved. CDR3 length: 13 residues. CDR1 is LNHNV and CDR2 is YYDKDF in the germline V gene (reference sequence). The V end lost 9 bases, the J end lost 2 bases, and 10 bases lay between the germline ends. The DNA for the CDR3 is TGTGCCACGCAGCGAGGAAACACCGGGGAGCTGTTTTTT. It encodes CATQRGNTGELFF.

This clonotype was observed at least ten times. The chain combines TRBV18 with TRBJ2-5; D call uncertain. CDR3 length: 15 amino acids. V was pared by 10 bases and J by 5 bases, with 23 bases between. Germline values: CDR1 KGHSH, CDR2 LQKENI. The CDR3 reads CATLPDLPISETQYF. The CDR3 DNA reads as TGTGCCACCCTCCCTGACTTGCCAATCTCGGAGACCCAGTACTTC.

Comment on this clonotype: Since a much larger clone is just one base distant, this may be a read error. The chain has TRBV24-1 and TRBJ2-2, with 8 nucleotides matching TRBD2. The germline V gene encodes CDR1 KGHDR and CDR2 SFDVKD. The CDR3 contains 15 residues. The CDR3 protein is CATSDVTSVSGELIF. CDR3 bases: TGTGCCACCAGTGATGTGACTAGCGTCAGCGGGGAGCTGATTTTT.

The CDR3 sequence: CARRSYGYTF. CDR3 DNA: TGTGCCAGACGGAGCTATGGCTACACCTTC. V gene TRBV5-6 combines with J gene TRBJ1-2, with unresolved D. Deletions cut 8 bases from V and 4 bases from J, with 6 bases between. Germline lookup yields CDR1 SGHDT and CDR2 YYEEEE. This CDR3 spans 10 amino acids.

V gene TRBV4-1 combines with J gene TRBJ1-1; TRBD1 is a possible D gene (5 bases). CDR1 and CDR2 from the germline V gene are MGHRA and YSYEKL. Trimming removed 4 bases at V and 3 bases at J, with 12 bases between. The CDR3 sequence is 14 residues long. The chain's CDR3 is CASSPSGRHTEAFF. In DNA, the CDR3 is TGCGCCAGCAGCCCGTCAGGGAGGCACACTGAAGCTTTCTTT.

This clonotype was counted many times. The chain joins TRBV12-3 or TRBV12-4 to TRBJ1-3, with unresolved D. The V and J ends lost 2 bases and 4 bases respectively, with 6 bases between them. The CDR3 covers 13 residues. The CDR3 protein is CASSLNLGNTIYF. The DNA of the CDR3 is TGTGCCAGCAGTTTAAACCTAGGAAACACCATATATTTT.

The chain joins TRBV5-1 to TRBJ1-2; 11 bases match TRBD1. Germline-derived CDR1 and CDR2 are SGHRS and YFSETQ. CDR3 length: 17 amino acids. Trimming removed 4 bases from V and 4 bases from J; junction bases left unmatched: 12. CDR3 nucleotide sequence: TGCGCCAGCAGCGCGGGACAGGGGGAAAGAATTTCCTATGGCTACACCTTC. It yields the protein CASSAGQGERISYGYTF.

This clonotype was picked up a small number of times. The chain links TRBV2 to TRBJ1-5; D not resolved. Germline values: CDR1 SNHLY, CDR2 FYNNEI. The CDR3 contains 15 residues. V lost 3 bases to trimming and J lost 0 bases, with 9 bases between them. In DNA, the CDR3 is TGTGCCAGCAGTGAGGGTCGGAATAGCAATCAGCCCCAGCATTTT. It specifies CASSEGRNSNQPQHF.

This clonotype was counted many times. The rearrangement uses TRBV7-2 and TRBJ2-5; no clear D gene. The germline gives CDR1 SGHTA, CDR2 FQGNSA. The V end was cut by 1 base, the J end by 3 bases, with 12 bases between. The CDR3 covers 15 residues. Written as DNA, the CDR3 is TGTGCCAGCAGCTTAGGCCCCACGTATGAAGAGACCCAGTACTTC. It is translated as CASSLGPTYEETQYF.

This clonotype was found a few times. The chain is built from TRBV5-4 and TRBJ2-5, with 9 bases identical to TRBD1. Germline V lookup: CDR1 SGHNT, CDR2 YYREEE (reference sequence). This CDR3 has 13 amino acids. The V gene end was trimmed by 5 bases and the J gene end by 5 bases; junction bases not matched to a gene: 4. CDR3 amino acids: CASRRDRDETQYF. DNA for the CDR3: TGTGCCAGCAGACGGGACAGGGATGAGACCCAGTACTTC.

This clonotype has ten or more counts. The genes are TRBV6-4 and TRBJ1-5; D unclear. V was shortened by 4 bases and J by 2 bases, with 9 bases between the two germline ends. CDR3 length: 14 amino acids. Germline CDR1 reads MRHNA; CDR2 reads SNTAGT. The DNA of the CDR3 is TGTGCCAGCAGTGCCTCACCGGGCAATCAGCCCCAGCATTTT. It is translated as CASSASPGNQPQHF.

This clonotype was seen ten or more times. CDR3 in amino acids: CASSSGSLNTEAFF. The DNA for the CDR3 is TGCGCCAGCAGCTCAGGGAGCTTGAACACTGAAGCTTTCTTT. This chain joins TRBV5-1 and TRBJ1-1; maybe TRBD1 (5 bases). V was pared by 3 bases and J by 0 bases, with 9 bases between. Germline assignment: CDR1 SGHRS and CDR2 YFSETQ. This CDR3 is built from 14 residues.